This TCR beta chain is drawn from a study of early T cells in non-severe SARS-CoV-2 infection. As for the study in general: Whole-blood bulk RNA, unsorted, was sequenced, and chains were unpaired. Study-level findings and limits: CD4 and private specificities were missed by VDJdb matching, which favored anti-spike CD8 responses.

Germline CDR1 reads SGDLS; CDR2 reads YYNGEE. The CDR3 is 17 amino acids. The V segment lost 3 bases and the J segment 5 bases; nucleotides outside the gene matches: 11. Separate cDNA molecules each had unique molecular identifiers attached to them. From the 5' RACE reads, TCRdb called clonotypes with MiXCR, one entry per CDR3 protein. The sample holds fewer than 120,000 distinct CDR3 sequences, around 12% seen once. About this clonotype: No antigen is known for it.

This specimen was whole blood, taken at baseline. The receptor was derived from an adult who was a healthcare worker with PCR-confirmed SARS-CoV-2 infection or an uninfected control (not recorded which). The chain combines TRBV9 with TRBJ2-1; TRBD2 agrees at 10 bases. The CDR3 DNA reads as TGTGCCAGCAGCGCGCTCACTCCTAGCGGGGGCAACAATGAGCAGTTCTTC. Its protein product is CASSALTPSGGNNEQFF.